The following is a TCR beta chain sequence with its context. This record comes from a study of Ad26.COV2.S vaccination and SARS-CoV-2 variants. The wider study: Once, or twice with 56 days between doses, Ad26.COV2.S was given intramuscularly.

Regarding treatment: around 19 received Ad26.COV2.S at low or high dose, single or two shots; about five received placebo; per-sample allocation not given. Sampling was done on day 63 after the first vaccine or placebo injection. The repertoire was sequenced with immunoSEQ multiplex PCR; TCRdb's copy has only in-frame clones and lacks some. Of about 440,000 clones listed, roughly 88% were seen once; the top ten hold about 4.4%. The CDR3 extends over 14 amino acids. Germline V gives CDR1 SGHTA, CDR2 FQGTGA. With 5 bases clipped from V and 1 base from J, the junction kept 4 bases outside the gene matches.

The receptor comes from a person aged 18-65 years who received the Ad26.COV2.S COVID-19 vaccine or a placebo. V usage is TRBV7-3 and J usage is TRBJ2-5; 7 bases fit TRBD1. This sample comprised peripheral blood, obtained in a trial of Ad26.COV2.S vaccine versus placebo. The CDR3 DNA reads TGTGCCAGCAGCCTTGGGACAGTCCAAGAGACCCAGTACTTC. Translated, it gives CASSLGTVQETQYF.